These 5 T cell receptor beta chains came from one sample sequenced in a study of OX40 agonist ivuxolimab in advanced cancers. The library came from the immunoSEQ multiplex PCR assay. TCRdb re-hosts the immuneACCESS table, in-frame sequences only. Its copies lack some clones; in the studies checked, an unresolved V gene accounts for under half of them, and the cause for the rest is not known. This sample is represented by about 130,000 clones; about nine tenths of them were singletons. The ten largest clones represent roughly 0.99% of the sample. The source material was CD4+ or CD8+ T cells sorted from blood, sampled in a trial of the OX40 agonist ivuxolimab. The receptors here all came from an adult with an advanced solid tumor such as melanoma, head and neck, liver or kidney cancer.

The V gene is TRBV9, the J gene TRBJ1-5; D ambiguous. V was pared by 0 bases and J by 0 bases, with 7 bases between. The CDR3 totals 15 residues. Germline V lookup: CDR1 SGDLS, CDR2 YYNGEE. CDR3 sequence reads: CASSVDGYSNQPQHF. The CDR3 region has the DNA TGTGCCAGCAGCGTAGATGGATATAGCAATCAGCCCCAGCATTTT.

The chain links TRBV18 to TRBJ1-1, with a tentative D call TRBD1 (6 bases). V shed 0 bases and J shed 1 base, with 9 bases lying between them. The CDR3 has 15 amino acids. Germline lookup yields CDR1 KGHSH and CDR2 LQKENI. CDR3 coding DNA: TGTGCCAGCTCACCACCCGGGGGACAGAACACTGAAGCTTTCTTT. Translation gives CASSPPGGQNTEAFF.

The chain recombines TRBV9 with TRBJ1-3; the D is unclear. Germline-derived CDR1 and CDR2 are SGDLS and YYNGEE. The CDR3 extends over 17 amino acids. V shed 0 bases and J shed 0 bases, with 13 bases lying between them. CDR3 nucleotide sequence: TGTGCCAGCAGCGTAGGCCCCAAGGGCTACTCTGGAAACACCATATATTTT. Protein: CASSVGPKGYSGNTIYF.

CDR3 amino acids: CASSLQRPYNEQFF. The CDR3 coding sequence is TGTGCCAGTAGTCTCCAGCGGCCATACAATGAGCAGTTCTTC. The V gene is TRBV19, the J gene TRBJ2-1; D is perhaps TRBD2 (5 bases). The CDR3 has 14 amino acids. V gave up 5 bases and J gave up 4 bases, with 12 bases separating them. CDR1 and CDR2 (germline): LNHDA, SQIVND (reference sequence).

The chain is built from TRBV2 and TRBJ2-5; 8 positions agree with TRBD2. Per the germline V gene, CDR1 is SNHLY and CDR2 is FYNNEI. The CDR3 consists of 14 residues. Unmatched junction bases numbered 4, after V lost 6 bases and J lost 1 base. CDR3 in amino acids: CASRRTSGQETQYF. In nucleotides, the CDR3 is TGTGCCAGCAGGAGAACTAGCGGCCAAGAGACCCAGTACTTC.